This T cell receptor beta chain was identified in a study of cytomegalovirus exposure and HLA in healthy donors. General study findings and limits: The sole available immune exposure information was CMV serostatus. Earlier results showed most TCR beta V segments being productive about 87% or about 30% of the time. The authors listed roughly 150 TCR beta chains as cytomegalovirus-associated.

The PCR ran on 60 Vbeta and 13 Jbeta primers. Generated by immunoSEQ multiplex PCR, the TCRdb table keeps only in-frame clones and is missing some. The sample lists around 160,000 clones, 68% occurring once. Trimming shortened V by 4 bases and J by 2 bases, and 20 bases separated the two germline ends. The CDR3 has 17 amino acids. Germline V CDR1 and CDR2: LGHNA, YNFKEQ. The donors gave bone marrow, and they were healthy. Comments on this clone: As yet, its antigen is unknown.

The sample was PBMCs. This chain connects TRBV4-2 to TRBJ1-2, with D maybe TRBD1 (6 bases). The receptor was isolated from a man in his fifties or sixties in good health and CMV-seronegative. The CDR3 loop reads CASSRNPPQGKNYGYTF. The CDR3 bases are TGTGCCAGCAGCCGAAACCCACCACAGGGTAAGAACTATGGCTACACCTTC.